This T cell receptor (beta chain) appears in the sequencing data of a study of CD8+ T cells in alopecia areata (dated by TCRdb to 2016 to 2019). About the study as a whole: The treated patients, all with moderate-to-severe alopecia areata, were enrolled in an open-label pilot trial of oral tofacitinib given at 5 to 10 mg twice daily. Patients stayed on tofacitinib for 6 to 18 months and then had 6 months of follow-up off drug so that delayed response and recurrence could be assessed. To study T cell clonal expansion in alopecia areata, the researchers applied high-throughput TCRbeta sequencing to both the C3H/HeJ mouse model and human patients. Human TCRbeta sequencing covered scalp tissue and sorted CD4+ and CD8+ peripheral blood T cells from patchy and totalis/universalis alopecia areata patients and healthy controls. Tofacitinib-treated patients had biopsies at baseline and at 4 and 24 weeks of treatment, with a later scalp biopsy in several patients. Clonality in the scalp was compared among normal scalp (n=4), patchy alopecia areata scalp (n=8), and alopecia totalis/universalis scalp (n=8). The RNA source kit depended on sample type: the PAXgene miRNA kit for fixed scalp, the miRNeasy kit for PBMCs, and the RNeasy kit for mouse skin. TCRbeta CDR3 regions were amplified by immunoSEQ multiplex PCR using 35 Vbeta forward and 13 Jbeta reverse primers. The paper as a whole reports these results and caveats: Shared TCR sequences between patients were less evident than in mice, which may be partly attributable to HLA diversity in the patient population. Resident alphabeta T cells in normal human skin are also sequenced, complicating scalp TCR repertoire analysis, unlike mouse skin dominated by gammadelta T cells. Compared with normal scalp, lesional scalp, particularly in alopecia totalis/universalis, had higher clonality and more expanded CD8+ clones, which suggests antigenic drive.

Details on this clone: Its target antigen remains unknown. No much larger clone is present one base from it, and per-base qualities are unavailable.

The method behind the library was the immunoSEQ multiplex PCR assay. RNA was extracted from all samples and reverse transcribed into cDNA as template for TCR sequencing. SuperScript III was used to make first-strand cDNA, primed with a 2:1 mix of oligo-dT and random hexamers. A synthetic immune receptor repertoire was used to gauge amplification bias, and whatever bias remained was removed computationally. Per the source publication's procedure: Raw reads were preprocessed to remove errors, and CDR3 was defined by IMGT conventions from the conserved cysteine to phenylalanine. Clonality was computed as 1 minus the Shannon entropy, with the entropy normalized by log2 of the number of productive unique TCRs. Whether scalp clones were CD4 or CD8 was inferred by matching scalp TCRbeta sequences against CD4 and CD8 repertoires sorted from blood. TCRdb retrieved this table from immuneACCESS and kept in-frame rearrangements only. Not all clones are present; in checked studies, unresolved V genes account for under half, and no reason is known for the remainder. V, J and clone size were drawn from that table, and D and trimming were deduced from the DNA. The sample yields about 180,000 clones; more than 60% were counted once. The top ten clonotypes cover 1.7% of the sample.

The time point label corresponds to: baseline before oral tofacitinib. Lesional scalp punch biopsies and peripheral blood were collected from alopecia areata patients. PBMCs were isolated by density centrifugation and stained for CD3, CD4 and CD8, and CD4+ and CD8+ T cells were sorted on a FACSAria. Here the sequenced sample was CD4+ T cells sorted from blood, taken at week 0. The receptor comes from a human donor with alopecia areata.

CDR3 reads: CASSSLNEAFF. The DNA is TGCGCCAGCTCGTCCCTCAATGAAGCTTTCTTT. In this chain, TRBV10-2 is recombined with TRBJ1-1; no D segment can be confidently identified. The CDR3, from cysteine to phenylalanine, totals 11 residues. The sequence is cut down to CDR3 DNA, 33 bases in frame from base 1. V loses 8 bases of germline sequence and J loses 7 bases, and the interval between the two ends is 11 bases. CDR1 WSHSY and CDR2 SAAADI are derived from the germline V gene.